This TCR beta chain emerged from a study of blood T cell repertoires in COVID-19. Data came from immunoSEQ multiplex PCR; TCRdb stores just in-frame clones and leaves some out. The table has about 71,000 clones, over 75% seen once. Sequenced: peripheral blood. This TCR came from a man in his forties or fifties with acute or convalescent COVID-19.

The CDR3 loop is CASSRQVADEQYF. As DNA, the CDR3 is TGTGCCAGTAGTAGACAGGTTGCGGACGAGCAGTACTTC. This chain connects TRBV19 to TRBJ2-7; a possible D gene is TRBD1 (6 bases). CDR3 length: 13 residues. V was shortened by 4 bases and J by 5 bases, with 12 bases between the two germline ends. CDR1 is LNHDA and CDR2 is SQIVND in the germline V gene (reference sequence).